This T cell receptor (beta chain) was sequenced for a study of CD8+ T cells in alopecia areata. cDNA prepared by RNA extraction and subsequent reverse transcription served as the template for sequencing. Measured with immunoSEQ multiplex PCR; TCRdb has only the in-frame clones, and not every one. The sample contains about 180,000 clones, 50% to 60% of which appear only once. The study's findings and limits: Against the mouse data, patients shared TCRs less clearly, possibly for HLA reasons.

Collected material from alopecia areata patients comprised lesional scalp punch biopsies and peripheral blood. In the case of this clone: Its antigen is not identified.

This TCR was sampled from a human donor with alopecia areata. The sample consisted of CD4+ T cells sorted from blood, taken at week 0.

Here the CDR3 reads CASSYSEGRGYTF. The CDR3 bases are TGTGCCAGCAGTTACTCTGAAGGGAGGGGCTACACCTTC. The V and J genes are TRBV6-5 and TRBJ1-2; no definite D call. Trimming took off 0 bases at V and 8 bases at J, with 10 bases between the two ends. Germline V CDR1 and CDR2: MNHEY, SVGAGI. The CDR3 extends over 13 amino acids.